This T cell receptor (beta chain) was recorded in a study of identical twins. Overall study findings and caveats: Beta out-of-frame sequences showed weaker excess twin sharing. The study reached conclusions through statistical analysis that was cross-sectional, not following the same donors. Fewer insertions marked abundant cord blood beta clonotypes; young adult naive trended weakly, memory not at all.

This clonotype has only a few counts. Its antigen is unknown. CDR3 length: 14 amino acids. V shed 7 bases, J shed 3 bases, and the junction held 8 bases outside the gene matches. TCRdb re-called the 5' RACE reads through MiXCR, storing one row per CDR3 protein. The table has hundreds of thousands of distinct CDR3 sequences, around 12% seen once. These data were also reused for a study on yellow fever vaccine responses in identical twins. That report adds: A vaccine T cell response that seemed partly convergent and partly personalized was reported in twins.

This rearrangement joins TRBV12-3 or TRBV12-4 to TRBJ1-2; 7 positions match TRBD1. The sample taken for sequencing was PBMCs. The origin of this receptor is a woman aged 18 to 35 in good health. CDR3 sequence: CASTPQGSDYGYTF. As DNA, the CDR3 is TGTGCCAGCACCCCACAGGGGTCGGACTATGGCTACACCTTC.